The 17 T cell receptor beta chains below come from one sample, sequenced in a study of human T cells and chemical hapten exposure (dated by TCRdb to the early 2020s). Library method: RACE. Instrument used: NextSeq 500. TCRdb itself trimmed the public reads at Q25 with fastp, ran MiXCR and retained productive beta chains. Here each entry gathers all rows of one CDR3 protein and keeps the most common genes and DNA. The sample data list 300,000 to 450,000 distinct CDR3 sequences, and approximately 5% of these were observed just once. Of the sample, 2% to 2.5% falls within the top ten clones. This specimen's time point label, interpreted: patch test 1, 2 weeks after DPC sensitization. Reading the label with the study, this specimen's treatment or condition is: therapeutic diphenylcyclopropenone sensitization with weekly scalp DPC. The sequencing here drew on whole blood, taken in connection with sensitization to the hapten diphenylcyclopropenone (DPC). The receptors stem from a woman between 50 and 59 years old with alopecia areata. Some clones in this sample may be carry-over from other donors' samples.

This clonotype was recorded at least ten times. The J gene is TRBJ2-2, the V gene TRBV7-2; D is possibly TRBD2 (6 bases). V lost 3 bases, J lost 0 bases, and 11 bases lay in between. This CDR3 is 16 amino acids long. In germline, CDR1 is SGHTA, CDR2 FQGNSA. This CDR3 reads CASSLAAGANTGELFF. Here the CDR3 DNA reads TGTGCCAGCAGCTTGGCAGCGGGCGCGAACACCGGGGAGCTGTTTTTT.

This clonotype was seen more than once but under ten times. The chain recombines TRBV20-1 with TRBJ2-1, with D unclear. Trimming pared 0 bases from V and 7 bases from J, leaving 4 bases between. The CDR3 loop spans 11 amino acids. Germline-derived CDR1 and CDR2 are DFQATT and SNEGSKA (reference sequence). The CDR3 DNA reads as TGCAGTGCTAGAGACGGGAATGAGCAGTTCTTC. This sequence encodes CSARDGNEQFF.

This clonotype was counted at least ten times. The chain uses TRBV30 and TRBJ2-1; 11 bases line up with TRBD2. CDR1 and CDR2 (germline): GTSNPN, SVGIG (reference sequence). The CDR3 spans 15 residues. J lost 4 bases, V lost 4 bases, and 6 bases had no gene match. The CDR3 loop reads CAWTSGRNNYNEQFF. CDR3 DNA: TGTGCCTGGACTAGCGGGAGGAACAATTACAATGAGCAGTTCTTC.

This clonotype was detected ten times or more. The chain employs TRBV6-5 and TRBJ1-5; 9 positions match TRBD1. V was pared by 6 bases and J by 4 bases, with 4 bases of the junction left unmatched. Germline V lookup: CDR1 MNHEY, CDR2 SVGAGI. This CDR3 spans 14 amino acids. This chain's CDR3 is CASSGQGRNQPQHF. CDR3 in DNA: TGTGCCAGCAGCGGACAGGGGAGGAATCAGCCCCAGCATTTT.

This clonotype was picked up many times. This chain links TRBV11-2 with TRBJ2-5; D not resolved. CDR3 size: 12 residues. Looked up from germline, CDR1 is SGHAT and CDR2 is FQNNGV. Trimming cost V 3 bases and J 4 bases, with 6 bases left between them. The CDR3 DNA is TGTGCCAGCAGCTTTCCCTCAGAGACCCAGTACTTC. Translation: CASSFPSETQYF. The full variable domain, its missing parts supplied by reference TRBV11-2 and TRBJ2-5, is EAGVAQSPRYKIIEKRQSVAFWCNPISGHATLYWYQQILGQGPKLLIQFQNNGVVDDSQLPKDRFSAERLKGVDSTLKIQPAKLEDSAVYLCASSFPSETQYFGPGTRLLVL.

This clonotype showed up many times. The rearrangement joins TRBV6-5 to TRBJ1-3; D is unresolved. This CDR3 region has 16 residues. The V and J ends lost 0 bases and 0 bases respectively, with 9 bases between them. Germline values: CDR1 MNHEY, CDR2 SVGAGI. The CDR3 protein is CASSYSPPGSGNTIYF. The CDR3, as DNA: TGTGCCAGCAGTTACTCCCCACCCGGCTCTGGAAACACCATATATTTT.

The chain is built from TRBV4-1 and TRBJ2-3; TRBD1 agrees at 7 bases. The length of the CDR3 is 14 residues. Germline CDR1 reads MGHRA; CDR2 reads YSYEKL. V shed 11 bases and J 1 base; nucleotides not matched to a gene: 9. CDR3 sequence (DNA): TGCGCCTTCTCTTGGGACAGCGGCACAGATACGCAGTATTTT. It specifies CAFSWDSGTDTQYF.

CDR3 sequence reads: CASSLSPGTGGTGELFF. In nucleotides, the CDR3 is TGCGCCAGCAGCCTCAGTCCCGGGACAGGGGGCACCGGGGAGCTGTTTTTT. The chain has TRBV5-1 and TRBJ2-2; 11 bases align to TRBD1. The CDR3 runs 17 residues. V trimming: 4 bases; J trimming: 4 bases; junction bases outside the gene matches: 9. From germline, CDR1 is SGHRS and CDR2 YFSETQ.

This clonotype was counted many times. The CDR3 DNA sequence: TGTGCCAGCAGCCCCAAACCCACAGGGGGCAACGAGCAGTACTTC. Translating it yields CASSPKPTGGNEQYF. The chain employs TRBV16 and TRBJ2-7; TRBD1 matches 9 bases. The CDR3 consists of 15 residues. Per germline, CDR1 KGHSY and CDR2 FQNENV. The J segment lost 5 bases and the V segment lost 4 bases, leaving 9 bases of the junction unmatched.

The table lists this clonotype with many counts. The rearrangement links TRBV20-1 to TRBJ1-2, with a tentative D call TRBD1 (6 bases). From germline, CDR1 is DFQATT and CDR2 SNEGSKA (reference sequence). This CDR3 is 12 amino acids long. V was clipped by 1 base and J by 5 bases, with 8 bases between them. The CDR3 region has the DNA TGCAGTGCTAGAGGACAGGAGTATGGCTACACCTTC. Protein sequence: CSARGQEYGYTF.

The rearrangement uses TRBV20-1 and TRBJ2-2; 10 bases align to TRBD2. The germline V gene encodes CDR1 DFQATT and CDR2 SNEGSKA (reference sequence). With V trimmed by 2 bases and J by 6 bases, 6 bases remained unmatched. CDR3 length equals 15 residues. For the CDR3, the DNA is TGCAGTGCTAGACCCAGCGGGAGGGCCTCCGGGGAGCTGTTTTTT. Translated: CSARPSGRASGELFF.

This clonotype has at least ten counts. The chain combines TRBV11-3 with TRBJ2-2; 13 bases fit TRBD2. The germline gives CDR1 SGHNT, CDR2 YENEEA. The V and J ends lost 5 bases and 0 bases, in that order; junction bases with no gene match: 9. The CDR3 covers 19 residues. The CDR3 sequence is CASSPGRGLAGPNTGELFF. The CDR3 region has the DNA TGTGCCAGCAGCCCCGGGAGGGGACTAGCGGGGCCGAACACCGGGGAGCTGTTTTTT.

The sample holds many counts of this clonotype. The V call is TRBV9, the J call TRBJ1-5; TRBD1 might be the D (6 bases). The V and J ends lost 3 bases and 4 bases respectively, with 17 bases between them. The CDR3 spans 16 residues. Germline V gene data show CDR1 as SGDLS and CDR2 as YYNGEE. CDR3 bases: TGTGCCAGCAGCGCAGGAGGGAGGGGACAAAATCAGCCCCAGCATTTT. Encoded protein: CASSAGGRGQNQPQHF. Full variable domain (rest looked up from reference TRBV9 and TRBJ1-5): DSGVTQTPKHLITATGQRVTLRCSPRSGDLSVYWYQQSLDQGLQFLIQYYNGEERAKGNILERFSAQQFPDLHSELNLSSLELGDSALYFCASSAGGRGQNQPQHFGDGTRLSIL.

The chain carries TRBV6-2 or TRBV6-3 and TRBJ2-7, with 11 bases that match TRBD2. The V segment lost 6 bases and the J segment 1 base; nucleotides outside the gene matches: 5. Germline assignment: CDR1 MNHEY and CDR2 SVGEGT. The CDR3 extends over 15 amino acids. In DNA form, the CDR3 reads TGTGCCAGCAGATGGGGACTAGCGGAATCCTACGAGCAGTACTTC. It is translated as CASRWGLAESYEQYF.

Many counts were recorded for this clonotype. The rearrangement links TRBV28 to TRBJ1-1; 7 bases map to TRBD1. The CDR3 loop spans 14 amino acids. The junction had 6 bases not matched to a gene; V was cut back by 5 bases and J by 3 bases. Germline-derived CDR1 and CDR2 are MDHEN and SYDVKM. The CDR3 DNA reads TGTGCCAGCAGTCCTATCGACAGGGACACTGAAGCTTTCTTT. It codes for CASSPIDRDTEAFF.

This clonotype has a count of ten or more. The chain recombines TRBV6-5 with TRBJ1-1; 9 nucleotides align to TRBD1. CDR1 and CDR2 (germline): MNHEY, SVGAGI. This CDR3 region has 14 residues. Trimming at V came to 5 bases and at J to 7 bases, leaving 8 bases not matched to a gene. The CDR3 region is CASSRGQGNFEAFF. In nucleotides, the CDR3 is TGTGCCAGCAGTCGGGGACAGGGAAATTTTGAAGCTTTCTTT.

This clonotype has just a few counts. The genes are TRBV9 and TRBJ2-5; 11 positions agree with TRBD2. Trimming removed 2 bases from V and 3 bases from J; junction bases left unmatched: 3. This CDR3 region has 15 residues. The germline gives CDR1 SGDLS, CDR2 YYNGEE. CDR3 bases: TGTGCCAGCAGCGTGACACTAGCGGGAGAAGAGACCCAGTACTTC. Its translation is CASSVTLAGEETQYF. The variable domain in full, completed from reference TRBV9 and TRBJ2-5, reads DSGVTQTPKHLITATGQRVTLRCSPRSGDLSVYWYQQSLDQGLQFLIQYYNGEERAKGNILERFSAQQFPDLHSELNLSSLELGDSALYFCASSVTLAGEETQYFGPGTRLLVL.